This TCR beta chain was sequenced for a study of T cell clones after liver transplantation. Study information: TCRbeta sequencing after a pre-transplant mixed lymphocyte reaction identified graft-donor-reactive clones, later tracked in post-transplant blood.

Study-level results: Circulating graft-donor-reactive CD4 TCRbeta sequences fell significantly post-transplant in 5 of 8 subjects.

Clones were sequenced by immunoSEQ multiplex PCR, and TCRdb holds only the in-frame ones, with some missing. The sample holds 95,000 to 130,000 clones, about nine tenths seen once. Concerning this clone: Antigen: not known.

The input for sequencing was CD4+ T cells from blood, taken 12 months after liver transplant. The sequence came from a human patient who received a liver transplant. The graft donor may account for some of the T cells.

The CDR3 region is CASSRYEHQTTDTQYF. The CDR3 region has the DNA TGTGCCAGCTCACGTTATGAACACCAAACCACAGATACGCAGTATTTT. The rearrangement uses TRBV18 and TRBJ2-3; the D is unclear. There are 16 residues in the CDR3. Per the germline V gene, CDR1 is KGHSH and CDR2 is LQKENI. V lost 4 bases and J 2 bases, leaving 16 bases between the germline ends.